Following are 5 T cell receptor beta chains from one sample sequenced in a study of blood T cells in healthy people across ages. A second PCR of roughly 7 to 11 cycles used a sample-barcoded 5' primer and a J-beta primer mix. TCRdb re-analysed the 5' RACE reads in MiXCR, keeping a single row per CDR3 protein. The table lists about 670,000 distinct CDR3 sequences, over 40% of them singletons. Specimen: blood. The origin of the receptors is a woman over 75 in good health.

At least ten counts were recorded for this clonotype. This rearrangement joins TRBV28 to TRBJ1-4; D is perhaps TRBD1 (5 bases). CDR3 length equals 13 residues. V shed 10 bases and J shed 0 bases, with 9 bases lying between them. Germline CDR1 reads MDHEN; CDR2 reads SYDVKM. The CDR3 sequence is CAIRDSTNEKLFF. CDR3 coding DNA: TGTGCCATCAGGGACTCAACTAATGAAAAACTGTTTTTT.

Many counts were recorded for this clonotype. In DNA form, the CDR3 reads TGTGCCATACAGGGGTCCCTTCGTACCTACGAGCAGTACTTC. This encodes CAIQGSLRTYEQYF. V and J are TRBV28 and TRBJ2-7; 7 bases agree with TRBD1. Germline CDR1 and CDR2: MDHEN and SYDVKM. With 10 bases clipped from V and 2 bases from J, the junction kept 11 bases outside the gene matches. This CDR3 has 14 residues.

Regarding this clonotype: This sequence may be a read error, since a much larger clone differs from it by one base. The J gene is TRBJ2-5, the V gene TRBV14; 7 bases map to TRBD2. The germline V gene encodes CDR1 SGHDN and CDR2 FVKESK. The CDR3 has 16 residues. With 2 bases clipped from V and 11 bases from J, the junction kept 17 bases outside the gene matches. CDR3 nucleotides: TGTGCCAGCAGCCAATACCATCTAGCGGCGGACAATGAGCAGTACTTC. Translation gives CASSQYHLAADNEQYF. Supplemented by reference TRBV14 and TRBJ2-5, the full variable domain reads EAGVTQFPSHSVIEKGQTVTLRCDPISGHDNLYWYRRVMGKEIKFLLHFVKESKQDESGMPNNRFLAERTGGTYSTLKVQPAELEDSGVYFCASSQYHLAADNEQYFGPGTRLLVL.

This clonotype appeared many times. Germline is not matched at one junction end, which may reflect a read error. J is TRBJ2-2 and V is TRBV9, with 7 bases that match TRBD2. Germline CDR1 reads SGDLS; CDR2 reads YYNGEE. There are 12 residues in the CDR3. CDR3 coding DNA: TGCGCGGGGGTTCTAAACACCGGGGAGCTGTTTTTT. It yields the protein CAGVLNTGELFF. Drawing the rest from reference TRBV9 and TRBJ2-2, the complete variable domain is DSGVTQTPKHLITATGQRVTLRCSPRSGDLSVYWYQQSLDQGLQFLIQYYNGEERAKGNILERFSAQQFPDLHSELNLSSLELGDSALYFCAGVLNTGELFFGEGSRLTVL.

The chain links TRBV12-3 or TRBV12-4 to TRBJ2-3; 10 bases line up with TRBD2. The CDR3 is 15 amino acids. Losses at the gene ends were 5 bases for V and 4 bases for J; bases not matched to a gene: 6. CDR3 sequence: CASSPASGRADTQYF. The CDR3 nucleotides are TGTGCCAGCAGTCCCGCTAGCGGGAGAGCAGATACGCAGTATTTT.